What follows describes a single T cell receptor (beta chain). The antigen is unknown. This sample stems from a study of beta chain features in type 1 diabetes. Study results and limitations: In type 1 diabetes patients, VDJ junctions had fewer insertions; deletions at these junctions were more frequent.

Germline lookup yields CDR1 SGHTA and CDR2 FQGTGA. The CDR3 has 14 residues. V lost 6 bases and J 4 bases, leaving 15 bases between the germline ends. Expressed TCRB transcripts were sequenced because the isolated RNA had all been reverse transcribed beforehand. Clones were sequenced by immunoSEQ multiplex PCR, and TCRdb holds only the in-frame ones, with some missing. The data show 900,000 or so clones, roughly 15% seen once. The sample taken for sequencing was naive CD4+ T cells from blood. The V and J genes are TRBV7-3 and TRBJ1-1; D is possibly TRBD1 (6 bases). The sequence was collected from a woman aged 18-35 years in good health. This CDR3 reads CASSLKGGTTEAFF. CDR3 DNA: TGTGCCAGCAGTCTCAAAGGGGGGACCACTGAAGCTTTCTTT.